This T cell receptor beta chain emerged from a study of type 1 and type 2 diabetes patients. Each participant gave 8.5 to 10 milliliters of peripheral blood. The PCR template was genomic DNA. Amplification of the beta chain CDR3 used 30 forward and 13 reverse multiplex primers. MiXCR, applied by TCRdb to the multiplex PCR reads, yields one record per CDR3 protein. This table has more than 250,000 distinct CDR3 sequences, 47% appearing once. The CDR3 totals 15 residues. V gave up 5 bases and J gave up 4 bases; unmatched junction bases: 11. The germline CDR1 and CDR2 sequences are MDHEN and SYDVKM. The chain joins TRBV28 to TRBJ2-7; TRBD2 aligns across 7 bases. This TCR came from a man younger than 35 with type 2 diabetes. Sequencing was performed on peripheral blood mononuclear cells (PBMCs). The CDR3 here is CASSTPAGDKYEQYF. CDR3 nucleotides: TGTGCCAGCAGTACCCCGGCGGGAGATAAGTACGAGCAGTACTTC.